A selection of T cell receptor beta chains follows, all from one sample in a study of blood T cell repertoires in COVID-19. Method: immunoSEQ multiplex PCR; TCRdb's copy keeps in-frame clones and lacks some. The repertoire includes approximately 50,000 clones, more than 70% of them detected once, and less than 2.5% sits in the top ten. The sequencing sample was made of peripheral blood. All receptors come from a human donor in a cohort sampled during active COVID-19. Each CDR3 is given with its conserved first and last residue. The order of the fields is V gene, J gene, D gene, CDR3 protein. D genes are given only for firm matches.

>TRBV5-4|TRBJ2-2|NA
CASSSQRAANTGELFF
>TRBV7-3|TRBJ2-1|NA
CASSYSTSYGAEQFF
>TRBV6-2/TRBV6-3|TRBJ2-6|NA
CASSRLNSGVRANVLTF
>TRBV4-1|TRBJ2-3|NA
CASGGFGTDTQYF
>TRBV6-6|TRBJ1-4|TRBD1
CASSPGRGSEKLFF
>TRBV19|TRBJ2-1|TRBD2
CASSSAGLAGGYNEQFF
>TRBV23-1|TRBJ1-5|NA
CASSQPREEHF
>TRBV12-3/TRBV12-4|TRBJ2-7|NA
CASSFGFGEQYF
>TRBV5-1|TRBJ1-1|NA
CASRAEYNTEAFF
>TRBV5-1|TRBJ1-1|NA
CASSLEGPAEAFF
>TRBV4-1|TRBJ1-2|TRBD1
CASSRGENRGPLGYTF
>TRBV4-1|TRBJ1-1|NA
CASSPTSGFPEAFF
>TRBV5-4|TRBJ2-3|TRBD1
CASKGGRTDTQYF
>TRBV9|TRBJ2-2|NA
CASSGLEGEVNTGELFF
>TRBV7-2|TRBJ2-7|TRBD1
CASSRGTGADYEQYF
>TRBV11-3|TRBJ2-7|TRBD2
CASSPGRGSDEQYF
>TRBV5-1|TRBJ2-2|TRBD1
CASSWRQGSTGELFF
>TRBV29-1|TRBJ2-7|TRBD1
CSVVISGTGRSYEQYF
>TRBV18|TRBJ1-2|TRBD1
CASSPDRGQGYTF
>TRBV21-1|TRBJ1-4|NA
CASSKLGACETGRGATNEKLFF
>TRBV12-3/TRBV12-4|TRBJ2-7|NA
CASSRDTKYEQYF
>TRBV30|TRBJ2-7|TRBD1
CAWKPHGTGLNEQYF
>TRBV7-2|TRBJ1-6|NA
CASSSLSRSYNSPLHF
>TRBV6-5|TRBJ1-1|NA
CASSYSRGGAFF
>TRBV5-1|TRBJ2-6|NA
CASSLEEGSGANVLTF
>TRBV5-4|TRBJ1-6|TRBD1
CASSFRDRNYNSPLHF